The 21 T cell receptor beta chains presented below share a single source sample, sequenced in a study of blood T cell repertoires in COVID-19. Here immunoSEQ multiplex PCR was the method, and the copy in TCRdb shows in-frame clones only, minus some. This sample has about 15,000 clones, with around 73% found just once. Sequenced: peripheral blood. The receptors originated from an older man with acute or convalescent COVID-19.

The genes are TRBV14 and TRBJ1-2; D may be TRBD1 (6 bases). CDR1 and CDR2 (germline): SGHDN, FVKESK. V lost 4 bases and J 4 bases, leaving 10 bases between the germline ends. The CDR3 is made up of 13 amino acids. CDR3 nucleotide sequence: TGTGCCAGCAGCCGCGGACAGTTCTATGGCTACACCTTC. Translating gives CASSRGQFYGYTF.

There are a few counts of this clone. The chain links TRBV6-2 or TRBV6-3 to TRBJ2-3, with 9 bases lining up with TRBD1. The ends lost 3 bases at V and 5 bases at J; junction bases unmatched: 9. This CDR3 region has 16 residues. CDR1 is MNHEY and CDR2 is SVGEGT in the germline V gene. DNA for the CDR3: TGTGCCAGCAGTTATTCGACAGGGGGACGGGAAGATACGCAGTATTTT. Translation: CASSYSTGGREDTQYF.

Note on this clone: A much larger clone sits a single nucleotide away, making a read error possible. V and J are TRBV29-1 and TRBJ2-5; possible D gene TRBD2, 7 bases. This CDR3 is built from 14 residues. CDR1 and CDR2 from the germline V gene are SQVTM and ANQGSEA. V gave up 4 bases and J gave up 5 bases, with 17 bases separating them. The CDR3 DNA is TGCAGCGTTGTGGTCGGGGGGCGAGGGGAGACCCAGTACTTC. It codes for CSVVVGGRGETQYF.

The chain employs TRBV7-9 and TRBJ2-2, with 7 bases aligning to TRBD2. CDR3 size: 15 residues. Germline V gene lookup returns CDR1 SEHNR and CDR2 FQNEAQ (reference sequence). The V gene end was trimmed by 3 bases and the J gene end by 4 bases; junction bases not matched to a gene: 5. CDR3 residues: CASSFAGDGTGELFF. The CDR3, as DNA: TGTGCCAGCAGCTTTGCGGGAGATGGCACCGGGGAGCTGTTTTTT. The full variable domain, its missing parts supplied by reference TRBV7-9 and TRBJ2-2, is DTGVSQNPRHKITKRGQNVTFRCDPISEHNRLYWYRQTLGQGPEFLTYFQNEAQLEKSRLLSDRFSAERPKGSFSTLEIQRTEQGDSAMYLCASSFAGDGTGELFFGEGSRLTVL.

This chain links TRBV5-1 with TRBJ2-2; tentatively, D is TRBD1 (5 bases). Germline V gene lookup returns CDR1 SGHRS and CDR2 YFSETQ. This CDR3 has 15 residues. Trimming cost V 6 bases and J 1 base, with 13 bases left between them. CDR3 sequence reads: CASMGWGMNTGELFF. CDR3 DNA sequence: TGCGCCAGCATGGGGTGGGGCATGAACACCGGGGAGCTGTTTTTT.

This clone was detected only once. V and J are TRBV6-5 and TRBJ1-6; TRBD1 is a possible D gene (6 bases). Trimming shortened V by 0 bases and J by 5 bases, and 8 bases separated the two germline ends. Germline V gene sequence: CDR1 MNHEY, CDR2 SVGAGI. This CDR3 has 15 residues. CDR3 sequence reads: CASSYSDRDNSPLHF. Here the CDR3 DNA reads TGTGCCAGCAGTTACTCGGACAGAGATAATTCACCCCTCCACTTT.

The chain carries TRBV9 and TRBJ1-1; 10 bases line up with TRBD1. J lost 4 bases, V lost 3 bases, and 6 bases had no gene match. CDR1 SGDLS and CDR2 YYNGEE come from the germline V gene. The CDR3 is 15 amino acids. In DNA form, the CDR3 reads TGTGCCAGCAGCGGACAGGGGGCAAGTGTCACTGAAGCTTTCTTT. Protein: CASSGQGASVTEAFF. Together with reference TRBV9 and TRBJ1-1, the CDR3 gives the full variable domain: DSGVTQTPKHLITATGQRVTLRCSPRSGDLSVYWYQQSLDQGLQFLIQYYNGEERAKGNILERFSAQQFPDLHSELNLSSLELGDSALYFCASSGQGASVTEAFFGQGTRLTVV.

The V call is TRBV2, the J call TRBJ2-7; 9 nucleotides agree with TRBD1. V was clipped by 6 bases and J by 5 bases; unmatched bases: 5. The CDR3 runs 13 residues. CDR1 SNHLY and CDR2 FYNNEI come from the germline V gene. The CDR3: CASSGQGYDEQYF. The CDR3 nucleotides read TGTGCCAGCAGCGGACAGGGGTACGACGAGCAGTACTTC.

The J gene is TRBJ2-3, the V gene TRBV15; 9 nucleotides agree with TRBD2. V lost 8 bases and J lost 3; bases outside the gene matches: 9. The CDR3 sequence is 15 residues long. Per the germline V gene, CDR1 is LNHNV and CDR2 is YYDKDF (reference sequence). The CDR3 sequence: CATRSLAGETDTQYF. The CDR3 DNA reads as TGTGCCACCCGCTCGTTAGCGGGAGAAACAGATACGCAGTATTTT. The full variable domain, rest sourced from reference TRBV15 and TRBJ2-3, is DAMVIQNPRYQVTQFGKPVTLSCSQTLNHNVMYWYQQKSSQAPKLLFHYYDKDFNNEADTPDNFQSRRPNTSFCFLDIRSPGLGDTAMYLCATRSLAGETDTQYFGPGTRLTVL.

In its sample, this clone was seen once. The chain is built from TRBV28 and TRBJ2-3; unclear D gene. Germline V lookup: CDR1 MDHEN, CDR2 SYDVKM. V shed 0 bases and J shed 2 bases, with 6 bases lying between them. This CDR3 is 14 amino acids long. CDR3 sequence (DNA): TGTGCCAGCAGTTTATGGCAGAACACAGATACGCAGTATTTT. It yields the protein CASSLWQNTDTQYF. The full variable domain, rest sourced from reference TRBV28 and TRBJ2-3, is DVKVTQSSRYLVKRTGEKVFLECVQDMDHENMFWYRQDPGLGLRLIYFSYDVKMKEKGDIPEGYSVSREKKERFSLILESASTNQTSMYLCASSLWQNTDTQYFGPGTRLTVL.

The chain couples TRBV2 to TRBJ2-3, with 7 bases that match TRBD2. CDR1 and CDR2 from the germline V gene are SNHLY and FYNNEI. With V trimmed by 3 bases and J by 3 bases, 9 bases remained unmatched. The CDR3 has 16 residues. As DNA, the CDR3 is TGTGCCAGCAGTGATCCAGCGGGAAATAGGACAGATACGCAGTATTTT. Translation: CASSDPAGNRTDTQYF.

The genes are TRBV4-3 and TRBJ1-2; TRBD1 aligns across 8 bases. This CDR3 has 16 residues. CDR1 and CDR2 from the germline V gene are LGHNA and YSLEER. The trim removed 2 bases at V and 2 bases at J, leaving 7 bases unmatched. The CDR3 sequence: CASSQRTGLLNYGYTF. The CDR3 nucleotides read TGCGCCAGCAGCCAACGGACAGGGCTACTAAACTATGGCTACACCTTC.

V and J are TRBV27 and TRBJ1-2, with unresolved D. The CDR3 consists of 13 residues. Trimming removed 5 bases at V and 2 bases at J, with 9 bases between. The germline V gene encodes CDR1 MNHEY and CDR2 SMNVEV (reference sequence). In nucleotides, the CDR3 is TGTGCCAGCAGTGCCGCTGCGAACTATGGCTACACCTTC. Translated: CASSAAANYGYTF.

This clone was seen a few times. The chain combines TRBV28 with TRBJ1-2; 10 bases line up with TRBD1. Trimming removed 5 bases from V and 8 bases from J; junction bases left unmatched: 11. Germline loops: CDR1 MDHEN, CDR2 SYDVKM. The CDR3 runs 15 residues. The CDR3 here is CASSSWGQGPEGYTF. The CDR3, as DNA: TGTGCCAGCAGTAGCTGGGGACAGGGGCCGGAGGGCTACACCTTC.

V gene TRBV27 combines with J gene TRBJ2-2, with 10 bases aligning to TRBD1. Germline CDR1 and CDR2: MNHEY and SMNVEV (reference sequence). The CDR3 extends over 15 amino acids. J gave up 6 bases and V 1 base, and 2 bases lay outside the gene matches. The CDR3 here is CASSLWDRGAGELFF. CDR3 in DNA: TGTGCCAGCAGTTTATGGGACAGGGGCGCCGGGGAGCTGTTTTTT.

This clone has a single count. The rearrangement links TRBV14 to TRBJ2-2; TRBD2 agrees at 9 bases. Germline-derived CDR1 and CDR2 are SGHDN and FVKESK. CDR3 length equals 16 residues. The junction had 9 bases not matched to a gene; V was cut back by 6 bases and J by 4 bases. The DNA of the CDR3 is TGTGCCAGCAGGCGGGCAGCGGGAGGATTCACCGGGGAGCTGTTTTTT. It encodes CASRRAAGGFTGELFF.

The chain links TRBV2 to TRBJ1-2, with 9 bases identical to TRBD1. The germline gives CDR1 SNHLY, CDR2 FYNNEI. Losses at the gene ends were 6 bases for V and 0 bases for J; bases not matched to a gene: 2. The CDR3 extends over 14 amino acids. This CDR3 reads CASRTGGANYGYTF. The CDR3 DNA is TGTGCCAGCAGAACAGGGGGCGCTAACTATGGCTACACCTTC.

The J gene is TRBJ2-1, the V gene TRBV11-3, with 9 nucleotides matching TRBD2. The ends lost 4 bases at V and 6 bases at J; junction bases unmatched: 13. CDR3 length: 17 amino acids. Germline values: CDR1 SGHNT, CDR2 YENEEA. CDR3 sequence: CASSSSRGGGALNEQFF. The CDR3 coding sequence is TGTGCCAGCAGCTCTTCTCGCGGCGGGGGGGCCCTCAATGAGCAGTTCTTC. The whole variable domain, remainder taken from reference TRBV11-3 and TRBJ2-1, is EAGVVQSPRYKIIEKKQPVAFWCNPISGHNTLYWYLQNLGQGPELLIRYENEEAVDDSQLPKDRFSAERLKGVDSTLKIQPAELGDSAVYLCASSSSRGGGALNEQFFGPGTRLTVL.

The chain links TRBV7-9 to TRBJ1-2; 11 bases line up with TRBD1. V dropped 5 bases and J dropped 8; count of bases not matched to a gene: 16. The germline gives CDR1 SEHNR, CDR2 FQNEAQ (reference sequence). The CDR3 is 17 amino acids. For the CDR3, the DNA is TGTGCCAGCAGCCCAGAAAGGGGACAGGGGGACAAGCTGGGCTACACCTTC. This translates into CASSPERGQGDKLGYTF.

This clone has just one count. J is TRBJ1-5 and V is TRBV28; possible D gene TRBD1, 6 bases. This CDR3 comprises 18 residues. Germline values: CDR1 MDHEN, CDR2 SYDVKM. The ends were cut back, 8 bases at V and 2 bases at J, with 25 bases in the middle. The CDR3 nucleotides are TGTGCCAGCTTTGCCGGGGGGCTGATCCATAAGGGCAATCAGCCCCAGCATTTT. This gives the protein CASFAGGLIHKGNQPQHF.

This clone was found a few times. The chain employs TRBV19 and TRBJ1-2; D remains unclear. With 8 bases removed from V and 2 bases from J, the gap between germline ends came to 12 bases. The CDR3 length is 13 residues. Per germline, CDR1 LNHDA and CDR2 SQIVND (reference sequence). CDR3 region: CASVMEGNYGYTF. CDR3 in DNA: TGTGCCAGTGTAATGGAGGGAAACTATGGCTACACCTTC. Variable domain in full (rest from reference TRBV19 and TRBJ1-2): DGGITQSPKYLFRKEGQNVTLSCEQNLNHDAMYWYRQDPGQGLRLIYYSQIVNDFQKGDIAEGYSVSREKKESFPLTVTSAQKNPTAFYLCASVMEGNYGYTFGSGTRLTVV.